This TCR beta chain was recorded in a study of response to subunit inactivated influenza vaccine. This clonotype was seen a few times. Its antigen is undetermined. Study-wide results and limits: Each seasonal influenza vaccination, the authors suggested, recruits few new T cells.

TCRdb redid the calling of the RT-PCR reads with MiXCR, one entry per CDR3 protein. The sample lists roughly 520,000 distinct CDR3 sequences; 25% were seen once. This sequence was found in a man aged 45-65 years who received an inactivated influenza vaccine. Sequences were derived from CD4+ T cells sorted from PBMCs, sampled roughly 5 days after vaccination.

In nucleotides, the CDR3 is TGTGCACTCCTCCCGGGGACAGCCACCGGGGAGCTGTTTTTT. The encoded protein is CALLPGTATGELFF. V and J are TRBV30 and TRBJ2-2; TRBD1 aligns across 7 bases. The CDR3 runs to 14 residues. Germline V gene sequence: CDR1 GTSNPN, CDR2 SVGIG (reference sequence).